This T cell receptor (beta chain) was identified in a study of blood T cell repertoires in COVID-19. As for the study in general: Whether acute or convalescent, the COVID-19 samples came from the United States, Italy and Spain. PBMCs, B-cell-depleted T cells, or T cells provided the cDNA or gDNA that made up the material.

The V end was cut by 5 bases, the J end by 10 bases, with 14 bases between. The CDR3 extends over 11 amino acids. Germline-derived CDR1 and CDR2 are SQVTM and ANQGSEA. Only in-frame clones appear in the TCRdb table, and some are missing; sequencing was by immunoSEQ multiplex PCR. Of about 50,000 clones in the sample, approximately 82% were seen once. The chain couples TRBV29-1 to TRBJ1-1; D remains unclear. The receptor comes from a woman at least 80 years old with acute or convalescent COVID-19. Sequenced sample: peripheral blood. The CDR3 nucleotides are TGCAGCGTTTCGAGGAGTGCCGGAGCTTTCTTT. Protein sequence: CSVSRSAGAFF. The complete variable domain, with remaining parts taken from reference TRBV29-1 and TRBJ1-1, reads SAVISQKPSRDICQRGTSLTIQCQVDSQVTMMFWYRQQPGQSLTLIATANQGSEATYESGFVIDKFPISRPNLTFSTLTVSNMSPEDSSIYLCSVSRSAGAFFGQGTRLTVV.